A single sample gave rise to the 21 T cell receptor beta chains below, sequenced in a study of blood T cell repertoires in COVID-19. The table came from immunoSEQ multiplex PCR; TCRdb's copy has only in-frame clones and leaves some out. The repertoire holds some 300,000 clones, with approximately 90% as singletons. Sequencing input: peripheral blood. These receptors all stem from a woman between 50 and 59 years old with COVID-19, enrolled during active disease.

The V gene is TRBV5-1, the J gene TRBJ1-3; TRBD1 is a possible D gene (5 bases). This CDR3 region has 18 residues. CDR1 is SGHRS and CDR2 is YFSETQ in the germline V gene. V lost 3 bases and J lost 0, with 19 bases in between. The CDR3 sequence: CASSSKPRDLISGNTIYF. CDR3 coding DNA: TGCGCCAGCAGCTCCAAACCCAGGGATCTAATCTCTGGAAACACCATATATTTT.

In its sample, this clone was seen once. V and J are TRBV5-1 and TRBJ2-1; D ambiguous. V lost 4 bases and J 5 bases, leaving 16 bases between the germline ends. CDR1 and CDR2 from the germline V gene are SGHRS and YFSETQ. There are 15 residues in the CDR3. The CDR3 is CASSPLEQTDNEQFF. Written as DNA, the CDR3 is TGCGCCAGCAGCCCCCTAGAACAAACGGACAATGAGCAGTTCTTC.

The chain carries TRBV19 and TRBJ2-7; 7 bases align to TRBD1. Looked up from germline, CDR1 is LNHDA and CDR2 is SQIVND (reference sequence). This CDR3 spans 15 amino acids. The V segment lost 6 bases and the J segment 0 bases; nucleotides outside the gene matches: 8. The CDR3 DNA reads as TGTGCCAGTAGAAACGACAGGGTCGGCTCCTACGAGCAGTACTTC. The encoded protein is CASRNDRVGSYEQYF.

DNA of the CDR3: TGCGCCAGCAGCCCCAGCGCGTCCGGGGAGCTGTTTTTT. As protein: CASSPSASGELFF. The chain uses TRBV5-1 and TRBJ2-2; D gene uncertain. Germline V lookup: CDR1 SGHRS, CDR2 YFSETQ. CDR3 length: 13 residues. Trimming stripped 4 bases from V and 6 bases from J, with 10 bases between.

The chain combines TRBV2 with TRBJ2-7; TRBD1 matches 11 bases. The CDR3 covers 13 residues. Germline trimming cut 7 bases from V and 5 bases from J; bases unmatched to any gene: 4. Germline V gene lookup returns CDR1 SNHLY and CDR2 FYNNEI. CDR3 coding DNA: TGTGCCAGCATAGGACAGGGGGCTAACGAGCAGTACTTC. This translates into CASIGQGANEQYF.

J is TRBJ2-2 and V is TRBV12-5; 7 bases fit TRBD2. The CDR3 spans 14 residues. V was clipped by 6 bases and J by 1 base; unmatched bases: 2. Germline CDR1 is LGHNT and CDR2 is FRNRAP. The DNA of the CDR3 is TGTGCTAGTGGGGCTAGCGGGAACACCGGGGAGCTGTTTTTT. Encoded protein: CASGASGNTGELFF.

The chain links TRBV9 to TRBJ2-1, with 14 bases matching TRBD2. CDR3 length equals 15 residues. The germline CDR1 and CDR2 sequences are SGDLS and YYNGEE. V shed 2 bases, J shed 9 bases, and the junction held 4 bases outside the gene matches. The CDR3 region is CASSVPGLAGVEQFF. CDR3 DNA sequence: TGTGCCAGCAGCGTCCCGGGACTAGCGGGAGTTGAGCAGTTCTTC.

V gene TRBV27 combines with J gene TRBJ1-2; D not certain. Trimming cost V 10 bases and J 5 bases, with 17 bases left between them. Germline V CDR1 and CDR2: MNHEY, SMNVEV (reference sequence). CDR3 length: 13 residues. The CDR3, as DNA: TGTGCCACCAAAACCAAAGGGAGTTATGGCTACACCTTC. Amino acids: CATKTKGSYGYTF.

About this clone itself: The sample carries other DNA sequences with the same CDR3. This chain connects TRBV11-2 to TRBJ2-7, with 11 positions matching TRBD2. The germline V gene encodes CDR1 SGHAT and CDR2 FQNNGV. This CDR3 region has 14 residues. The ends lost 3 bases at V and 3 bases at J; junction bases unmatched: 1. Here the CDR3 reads CASSFGTSGYEQYF. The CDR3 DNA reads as TGTGCCAGCAGCTTCGGGACTAGCGGCTACGAGCAGTACTTC.

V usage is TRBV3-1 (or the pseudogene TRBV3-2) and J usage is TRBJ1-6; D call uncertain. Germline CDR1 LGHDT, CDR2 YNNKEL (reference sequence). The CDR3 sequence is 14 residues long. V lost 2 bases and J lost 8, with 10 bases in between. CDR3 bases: TGTGCCAGCAGCCAAATGGGCGGGGATTCACCCCTCCACTTT. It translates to CASSQMGGDSPLHF.

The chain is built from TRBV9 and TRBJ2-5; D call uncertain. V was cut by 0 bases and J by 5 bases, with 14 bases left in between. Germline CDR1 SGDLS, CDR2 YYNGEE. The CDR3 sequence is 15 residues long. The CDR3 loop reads CASSVAPERLETQYF. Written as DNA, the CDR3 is TGTGCCAGCAGCGTAGCCCCTGAGAGATTGGAGACCCAGTACTTC.

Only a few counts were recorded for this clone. CDR3: CASSRRDRSYEQYF. DNA for the CDR3: TGTGCCAGCAGCCGGAGGGACAGAAGCTACGAGCAGTACTTC. The chain uses TRBV7-9 and TRBJ2-7; weak D call: TRBD1 (7 bases). The germline V gene encodes CDR1 SEHNR and CDR2 FQNEAQ (reference sequence). V dropped 5 bases and J dropped 3 bases, with 14 bases sitting between them. CDR3 length: 14 amino acids.

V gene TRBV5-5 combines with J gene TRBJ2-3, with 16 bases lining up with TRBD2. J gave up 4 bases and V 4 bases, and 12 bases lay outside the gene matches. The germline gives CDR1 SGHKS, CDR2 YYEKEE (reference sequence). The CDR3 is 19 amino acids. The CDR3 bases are TGTGCCAGCAGCCATCAAGGGACTAGCGGGAGGGCCGTGGCAGATACGCAGTATTTT. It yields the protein CASSHQGTSGRAVADTQYF.

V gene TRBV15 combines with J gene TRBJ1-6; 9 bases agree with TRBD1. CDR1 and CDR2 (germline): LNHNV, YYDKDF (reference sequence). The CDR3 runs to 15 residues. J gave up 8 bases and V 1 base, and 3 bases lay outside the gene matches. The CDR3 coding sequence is TGTGCCACCAGCAGAGGGACAGGGGTTGATTCACCCCTCCACTTT. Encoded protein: CATSRGTGVDSPLHF.

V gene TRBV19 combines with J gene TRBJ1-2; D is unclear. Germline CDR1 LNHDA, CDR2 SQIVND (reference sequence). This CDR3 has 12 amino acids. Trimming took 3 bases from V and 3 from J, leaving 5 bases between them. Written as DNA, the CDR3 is TGTGCCAGTAGTATTAATTACTATGGCTACACCTTC. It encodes CASSINYYGYTF.

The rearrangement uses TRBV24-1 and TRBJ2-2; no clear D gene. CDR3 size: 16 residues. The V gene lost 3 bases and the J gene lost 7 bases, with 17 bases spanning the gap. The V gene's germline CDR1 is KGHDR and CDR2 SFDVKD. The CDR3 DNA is TGTGCCACCAGTGATATCACTGGAGCGTATCACGGGGAGCTGTTTTTT. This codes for CATSDITGAYHGELFF.

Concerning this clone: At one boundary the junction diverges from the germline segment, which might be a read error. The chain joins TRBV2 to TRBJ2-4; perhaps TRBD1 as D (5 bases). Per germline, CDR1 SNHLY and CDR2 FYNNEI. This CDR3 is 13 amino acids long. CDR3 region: CASSEEGLGVLDF. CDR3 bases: TGTGCCAGCAGTGAAGAGGGATTAGGGGTTTTAGACTTC.

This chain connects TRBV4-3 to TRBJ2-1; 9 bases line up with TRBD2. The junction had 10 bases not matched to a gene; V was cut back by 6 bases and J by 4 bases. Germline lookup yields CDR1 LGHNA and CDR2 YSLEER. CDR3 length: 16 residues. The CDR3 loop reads CASSWTGTSRYNEQFF. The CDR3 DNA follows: TGCGCCAGCAGTTGGACCGGGACTAGCCGTTACAATGAGCAGTTCTTC.

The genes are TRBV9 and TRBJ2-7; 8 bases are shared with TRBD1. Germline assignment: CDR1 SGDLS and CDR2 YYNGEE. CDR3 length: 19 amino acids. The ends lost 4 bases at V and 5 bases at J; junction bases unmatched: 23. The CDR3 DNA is TGTGCCAGCAGCTCCCGTCGGGACAGGATTTTAGTAAGGATGGACGAGCAGTACTTC. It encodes CASSSRRDRILVRMDEQYF.

Here the CDR3 DNA reads TGTGCCAGCAGTCCCCGACAGGGGGAGTCTTCAGATACGCAGTATTTT. The encoded protein is CASSPRQGESSDTQYF. This sequence joins TRBV27 and TRBJ2-3; 9 positions agree with TRBD1. There are 16 residues in the CDR3. Germline V gene data show CDR1 as MNHEY and CDR2 as SMNVEV (reference sequence). V shed 5 bases, J shed 4 bases, and the junction held 10 bases outside the gene matches.

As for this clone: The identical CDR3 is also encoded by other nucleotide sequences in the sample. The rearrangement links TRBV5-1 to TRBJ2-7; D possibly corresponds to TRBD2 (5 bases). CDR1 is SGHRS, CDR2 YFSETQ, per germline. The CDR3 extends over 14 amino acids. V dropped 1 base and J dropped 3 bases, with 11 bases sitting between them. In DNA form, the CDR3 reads TGCGCCAGCAGCTTGCGGGGTCAAAGCTACGAGCAGTACTTC. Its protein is CASSLRGQSYEQYF. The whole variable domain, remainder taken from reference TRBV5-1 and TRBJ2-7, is KAGVTQTPRYLIKTRGQQVTLSCSPISGHRSVSWYQQTPGQGLQFLFEYFSETQRNKGNFPGRFSGRQFSNSRSEMNVSTLELGDSALYLCASSLRGQSYEQYFGPGTRLTVT.